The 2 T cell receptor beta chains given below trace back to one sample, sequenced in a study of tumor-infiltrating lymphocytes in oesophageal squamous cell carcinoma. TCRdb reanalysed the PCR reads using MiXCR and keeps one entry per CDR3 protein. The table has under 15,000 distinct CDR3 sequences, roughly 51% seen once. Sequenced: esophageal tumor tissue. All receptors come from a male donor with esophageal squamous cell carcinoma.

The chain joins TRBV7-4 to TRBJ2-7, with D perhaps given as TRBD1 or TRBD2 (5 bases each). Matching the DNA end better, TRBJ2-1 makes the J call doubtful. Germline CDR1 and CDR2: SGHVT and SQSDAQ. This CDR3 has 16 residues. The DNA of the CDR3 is TGTGCCAGCAGCTTAGATCCTGGGGGAGTCTACAATGAGCAGTTCTTC. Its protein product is CASSLDPGGVYNEQFF.

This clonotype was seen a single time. The chain's CDR3 is CASSFQGWVRETQYF. The CDR3 nucleotides read TGTGCCAGCAGCTTTCAGGGGTGGGTCAGAGAGACCCAGTACTTC. The rearrangement uses TRBV7-8 and TRBJ2-4; possibly TRBD1 for D (6 bases). The end of the DNA aligns better with TRBJ2-5, so the J call may be wrong. Germline loops: CDR1 SGHVS, CDR2 FQNEAQ. CDR3 length: 15 amino acids.